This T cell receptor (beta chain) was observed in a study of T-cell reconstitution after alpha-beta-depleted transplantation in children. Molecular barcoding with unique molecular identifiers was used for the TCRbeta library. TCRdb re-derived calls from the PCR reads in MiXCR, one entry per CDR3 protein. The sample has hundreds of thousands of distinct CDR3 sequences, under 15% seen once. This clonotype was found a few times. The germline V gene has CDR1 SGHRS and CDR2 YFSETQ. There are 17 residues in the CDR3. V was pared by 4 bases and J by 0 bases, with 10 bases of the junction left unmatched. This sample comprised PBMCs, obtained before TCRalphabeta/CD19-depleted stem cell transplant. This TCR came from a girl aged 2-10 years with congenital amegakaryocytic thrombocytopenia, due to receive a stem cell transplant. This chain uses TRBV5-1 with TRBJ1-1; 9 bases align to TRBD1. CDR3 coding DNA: TGCGCCAGCAGCCCCCCTCGGACAGGGGACATGAACACTGAAGCTTTCTTT. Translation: CASSPPRTGDMNTEAFF.